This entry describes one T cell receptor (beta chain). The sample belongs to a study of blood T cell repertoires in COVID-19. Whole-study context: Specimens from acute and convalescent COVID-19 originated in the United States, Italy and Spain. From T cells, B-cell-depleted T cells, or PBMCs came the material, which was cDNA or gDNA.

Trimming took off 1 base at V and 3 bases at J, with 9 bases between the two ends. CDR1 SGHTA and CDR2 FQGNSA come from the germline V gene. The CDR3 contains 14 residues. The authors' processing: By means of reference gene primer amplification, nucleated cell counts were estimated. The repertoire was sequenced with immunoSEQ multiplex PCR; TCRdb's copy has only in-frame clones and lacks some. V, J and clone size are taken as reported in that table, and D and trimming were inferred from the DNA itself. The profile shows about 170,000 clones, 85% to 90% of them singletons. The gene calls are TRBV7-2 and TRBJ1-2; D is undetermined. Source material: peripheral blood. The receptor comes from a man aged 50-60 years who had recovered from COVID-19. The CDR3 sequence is CASSLDRSDYGYTF. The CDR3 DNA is TGTGCCAGCAGCTTAGACAGATCTGACTATGGCTACACCTTC. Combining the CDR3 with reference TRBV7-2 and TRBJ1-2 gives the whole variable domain GAGVSQSPSNKVTEKGKDVELRCDPISGHTALYWYRQSLGQGLEFLIYFQGNSAPDKSGLPSDRFSAERTGGSVSTLTIQRTQQEDSAVYLCASSLDRSDYGYTFGSGTRLTVV.